This T cell receptor beta chain was captured by sequencing in a study of blood T cell repertoires in COVID-19. TCRdb keeps only in-frame clones here, not all; method: immunoSEQ multiplex PCR. The sample has fewer than 400,000 clones; 85% to 90% are singletons. The CDR3 totals 14 residues. Germline V lookup: CDR1 SNHLY, CDR2 FYNNEI. Losses at the gene ends were 4 bases for V and 6 bases for J; bases not matched to a gene: 4. This chain uses TRBV2 with TRBJ1-4, with 8 bases aligning to TRBD1. Sample: peripheral blood. This TCR came from a woman younger than 45 with COVID-19, enrolled during active disease. CDR3 region: CASSGTGSYEKLFF. In DNA form, the CDR3 reads TGTGCCAGCAGTGGGACAGGGTCGTATGAAAAACTGTTTTTT.